This T cell receptor beta chain was sequenced in a study of spatial heterogeneity in lung cancer. In the library, each TCR cDNA molecule bore its own unique molecular identifier. TCRdb independently ran MiXCR on the 5' RACE reads; one entry per CDR3 protein. The profile shows 9,500 to 15,000 distinct CDR3 sequences, approximately 6.2% of them singletons. This clonotype appeared many times. This beta chain was picked up by a library intended for alpha chains and is off target, so its count carries little meaning. Time point given: sample taken at primary tumor resection. Frozen PBMC, nontumor lung or tumor provided whole RNA, which was sequenced unsorted. Samples were donated by 72 untreated early-stage non-small cell lung cancer patients. Looked up from germline, CDR1 is MNHEY and CDR2 is SVGAGI. Trimming removed 0 bases from V and 4 bases from J, with 10 bases in between. The CDR3 has 15 residues.

The starting material was normal lung tissue next to the tumor, obtained at surgery. The clonotype was recovered from a male donor with early-stage non-small cell lung cancer. The rearrangement links TRBV6-5 to TRBJ1-5, with D hard to call. The CDR3 loop is CASSYSFQGNQPQHF. Written as DNA, the CDR3 is TGTGCCAGCAGTTACTCGTTTCAAGGGAATCAGCCCCAGCATTTT.